This T cell receptor (beta chain) was captured in a study of tumor-infiltrating lymphocytes in primary liver carcinoma. V lost 5 bases and J lost 5, with 12 bases in between. Germline V gives CDR1 MNHEY, CDR2 SVGAGI. CDR3 length: 13 amino acids. A constant-region primer served to make TCR beta cDNA from approximately 490 ng total RNA. What produced the TCR beta libraries was three nested multiplex PCR rounds using slightly modified ARM-PCR. A C-beta reverse primer and TRBV1-TRBV30 forward primers served in each of the first two PCR rounds, at 9 to 10 cycles apiece. TCRdb fed the multiplex PCR reads into MiXCR, producing one record per CDR3 protein. This table holds 50,000 to 65,000 distinct CDR3 sequences, roughly two thirds found once. Study-wide results and caveats: Top-250-clone fractions were significantly higher in tumors than in blood (p = 0.039).

On this clonotype: Its specificity is not known.

Co-extraction of both nucleic acids (RNA and DNA) used 20-30 mg of unsorted bulk tissue. Surgeons treated the primary liver carcinoma of the patients by surgical resection. The sequenced sample consisted of liver tumor tissue from sampling region 4. Described subset: tumor region T4, right-lateral pole. The genes are TRBV6-5 and TRBJ2-5, with a possible D match to TRBD2 (5 bases). The receptor was derived from a middle-aged man with primary liver carcinoma and hepatitis B virus infection. Here the CDR3 DNA reads TGTGCCAGCAGTAAAAGCTGCGGGGAGACCCAGTACTTC. Translation gives CASSKSCGETQYF.